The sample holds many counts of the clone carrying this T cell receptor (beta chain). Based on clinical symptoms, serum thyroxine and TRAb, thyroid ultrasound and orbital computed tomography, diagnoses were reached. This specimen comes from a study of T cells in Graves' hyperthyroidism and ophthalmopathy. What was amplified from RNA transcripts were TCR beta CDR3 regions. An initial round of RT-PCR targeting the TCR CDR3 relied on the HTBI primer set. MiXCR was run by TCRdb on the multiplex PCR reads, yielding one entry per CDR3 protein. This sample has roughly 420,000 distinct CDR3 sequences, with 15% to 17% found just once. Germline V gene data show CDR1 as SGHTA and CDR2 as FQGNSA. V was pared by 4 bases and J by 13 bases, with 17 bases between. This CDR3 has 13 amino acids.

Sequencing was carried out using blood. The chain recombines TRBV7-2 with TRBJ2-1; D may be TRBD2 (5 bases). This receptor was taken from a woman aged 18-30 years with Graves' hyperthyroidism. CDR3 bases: TGTGCCAGCAGCTCGTCACAACAGCGGATTCAGTTCTTC. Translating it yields CASSSSQQRIQFF.